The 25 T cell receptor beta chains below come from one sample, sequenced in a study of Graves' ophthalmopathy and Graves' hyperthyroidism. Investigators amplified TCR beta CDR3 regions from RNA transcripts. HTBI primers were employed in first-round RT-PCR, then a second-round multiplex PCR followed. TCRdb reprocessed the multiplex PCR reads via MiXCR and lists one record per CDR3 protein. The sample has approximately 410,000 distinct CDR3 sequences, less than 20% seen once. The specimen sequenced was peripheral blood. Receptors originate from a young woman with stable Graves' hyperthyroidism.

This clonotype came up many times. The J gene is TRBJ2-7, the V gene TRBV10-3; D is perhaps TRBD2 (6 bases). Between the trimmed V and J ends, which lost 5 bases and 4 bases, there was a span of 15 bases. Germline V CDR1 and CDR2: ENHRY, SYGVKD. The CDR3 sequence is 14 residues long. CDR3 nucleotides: TGTGCCATCAGTAATGGGGGGACTCGGTACGAGCAGTACTTC. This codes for CAISNGGTRYEQYF.

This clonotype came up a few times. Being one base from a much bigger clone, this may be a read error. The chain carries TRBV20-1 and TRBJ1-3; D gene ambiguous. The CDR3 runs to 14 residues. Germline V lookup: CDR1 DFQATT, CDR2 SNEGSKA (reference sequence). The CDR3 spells CSARVSGPGNAIYF. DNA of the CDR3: TGCAGTGCCCGGGTGTCTGGTCCTGGAAACGCCATATATTTT.

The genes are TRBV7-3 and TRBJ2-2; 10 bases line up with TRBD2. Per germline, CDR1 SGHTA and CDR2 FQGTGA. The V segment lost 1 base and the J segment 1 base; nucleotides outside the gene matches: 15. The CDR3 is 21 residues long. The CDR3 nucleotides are TGTGCCAGCAGCTTAAGGCCCGGACTAGCGGCAAACCCCCTGAACACCGGGGAGCTGTTTTTT. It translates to CASSLRPGLAANPLNTGELFF.

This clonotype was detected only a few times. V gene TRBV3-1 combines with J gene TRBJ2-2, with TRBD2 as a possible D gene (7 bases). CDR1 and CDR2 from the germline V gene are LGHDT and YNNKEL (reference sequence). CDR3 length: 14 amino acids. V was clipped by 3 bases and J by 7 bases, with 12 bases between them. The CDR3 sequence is CASSHYREGGELFF. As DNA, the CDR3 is TGTGCCAGCAGCCATTACAGGGAGGGCGGGGAGCTGTTTTTT.

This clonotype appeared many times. CDR3 protein: CASSDIGDEQYF. CDR3 DNA: TGTGCCAGCAGTGATATAGGGGATGAGCAGTACTTC. The V call is TRBV27, the J call TRBJ2-7, with D possibly being TRBD1 (5 bases). Trimming shortened V by 5 bases and J by 7 bases, and 12 bases separated the two germline ends. In germline, CDR1 is MNHEY, CDR2 SMNVEV (reference sequence). This CDR3 has 12 residues.

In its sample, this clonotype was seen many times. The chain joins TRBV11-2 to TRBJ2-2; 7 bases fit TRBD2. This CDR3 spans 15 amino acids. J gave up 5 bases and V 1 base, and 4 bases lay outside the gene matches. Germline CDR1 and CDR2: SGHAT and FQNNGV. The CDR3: CASSLVFGGTGELFF. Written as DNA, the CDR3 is TGTGCCAGCAGCTTAGTATTCGGGGGGACCGGGGAGCTGTTTTTT.

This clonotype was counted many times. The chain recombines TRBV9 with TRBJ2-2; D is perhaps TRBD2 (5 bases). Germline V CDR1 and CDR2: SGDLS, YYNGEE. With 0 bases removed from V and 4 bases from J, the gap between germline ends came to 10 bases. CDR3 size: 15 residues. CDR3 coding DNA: TGTGCCAGCAGCGTAGTAGAGGGAAGCACCGGGGAGCTGTTTTTT. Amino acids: CASSVVEGSTGELFF.

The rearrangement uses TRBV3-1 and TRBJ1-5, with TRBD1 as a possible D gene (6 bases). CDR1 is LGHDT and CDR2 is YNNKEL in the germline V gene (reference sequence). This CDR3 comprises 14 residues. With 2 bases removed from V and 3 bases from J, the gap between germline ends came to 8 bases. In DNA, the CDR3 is TGTGCCAGCAGCCAACACAGGGACAATCAGCCCCAGCATTTT. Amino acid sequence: CASSQHRDNQPQHF. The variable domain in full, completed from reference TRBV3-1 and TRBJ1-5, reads DTAVSQTPKYLVTQMGNDKSIKCEQNLGHDTMYWYKQDSKKFLKIMFSYNNKELIINETVPNRFSPKSPDKAHLNLHINSLELGDSAVYFCASSQHRDNQPQHFGDGTRLSIL.

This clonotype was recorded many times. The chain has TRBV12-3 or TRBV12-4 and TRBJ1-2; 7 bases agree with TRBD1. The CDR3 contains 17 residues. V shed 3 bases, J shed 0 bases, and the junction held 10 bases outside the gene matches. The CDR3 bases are TGTGCCAGCAGTTTCCCCGACAGGGTAAAGGCTAACTATGGCTACACCTTC. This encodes CASSFPDRVKANYGYTF.

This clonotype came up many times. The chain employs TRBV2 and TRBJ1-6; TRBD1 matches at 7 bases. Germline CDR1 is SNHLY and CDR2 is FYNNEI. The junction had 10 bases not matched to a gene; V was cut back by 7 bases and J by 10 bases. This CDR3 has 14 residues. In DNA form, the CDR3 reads TGTGCCAGCAACCAAGGGGGCGGGGGATCACCCCTCCACTTT. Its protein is CASNQGGGGSPLHF.

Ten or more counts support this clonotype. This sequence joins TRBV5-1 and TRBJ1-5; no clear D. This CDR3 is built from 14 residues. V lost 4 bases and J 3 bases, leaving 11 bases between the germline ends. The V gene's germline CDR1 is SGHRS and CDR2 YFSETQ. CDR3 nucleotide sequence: TGCGCCAGCAGCGCAGGACCGAACAATCAGCCCCAGCATTTT. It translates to CASSAGPNNQPQHF.

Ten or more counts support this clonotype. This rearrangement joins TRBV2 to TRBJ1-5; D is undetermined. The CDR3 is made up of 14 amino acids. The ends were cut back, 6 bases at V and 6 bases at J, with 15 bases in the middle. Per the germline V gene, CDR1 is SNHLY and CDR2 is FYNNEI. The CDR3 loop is CASSREEGGQPQHF. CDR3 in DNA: TGTGCCAGCAGCCGAGAGGAGGGAGGTCAGCCCCAGCATTTT. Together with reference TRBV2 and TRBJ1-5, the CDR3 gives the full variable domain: EPEVTQTPSHQVTQMGQEVILRCVPISNHLYFYWYRQILGQKVEFLVSFYNNEISEKSEIFDDQFSVERPDGSNFTLKIRSTKLEDSAMYFCASSREEGGQPQHFGDGTRLSIL.

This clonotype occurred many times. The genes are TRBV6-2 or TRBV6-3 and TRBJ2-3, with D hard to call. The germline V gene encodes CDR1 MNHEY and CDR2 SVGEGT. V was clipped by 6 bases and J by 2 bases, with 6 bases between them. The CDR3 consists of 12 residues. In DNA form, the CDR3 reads TGTGCCAGCAGCCCTACCACAGATACGCAGTATTTT. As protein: CASSPTTDTQYF.

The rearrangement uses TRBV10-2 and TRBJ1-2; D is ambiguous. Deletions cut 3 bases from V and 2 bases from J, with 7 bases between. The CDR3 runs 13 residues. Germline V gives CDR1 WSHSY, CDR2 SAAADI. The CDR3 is CASSEKRNYGYTF. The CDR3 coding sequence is TGCGCCAGCAGTGAAAAGCGAAACTATGGCTACACCTTC.

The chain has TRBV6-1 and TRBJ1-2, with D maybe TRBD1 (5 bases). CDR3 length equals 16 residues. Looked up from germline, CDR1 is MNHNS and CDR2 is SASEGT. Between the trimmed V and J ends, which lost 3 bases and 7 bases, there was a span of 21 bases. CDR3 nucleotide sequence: TGTGCCAGCAGTGATCCGTCAGGGAATAGGTTGGGTGGCTACACCTTC. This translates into CASSDPSGNRLGGYTF.

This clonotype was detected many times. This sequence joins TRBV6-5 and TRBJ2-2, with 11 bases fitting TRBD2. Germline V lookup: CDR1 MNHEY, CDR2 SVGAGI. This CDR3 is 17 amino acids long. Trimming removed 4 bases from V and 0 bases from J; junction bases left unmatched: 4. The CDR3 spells CASSSTSGGANTGELFF. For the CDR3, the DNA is TGTGCCAGCAGTTCCACTAGCGGGGGCGCGAACACCGGGGAGCTGTTTTTT.

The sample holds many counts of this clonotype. The CDR3 sequence is CASAGQAGAHGYTF. CDR3 DNA sequence: TGCGCCAGCGCGGGACAGGCCGGGGCGCATGGCTACACCTTC. The chain has TRBV4-1 and TRBJ1-2; 8 bases fit TRBD1. The CDR3 spans 14 residues. Trimming cost V 8 bases and J 6 bases; bases outside gene matches: 11. Germline CDR1 is MGHRA and CDR2 is YSYEKL.

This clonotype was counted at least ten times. Here the CDR3 DNA reads TGTGCCAGCAGCTTATCAACAGGCTTTGAGACCCAGTACTTC. Translation gives CASSLSTGFETQYF. The chain employs TRBV7-9 and TRBJ2-5; D possibly corresponds to TRBD1 (5 bases). There are 14 residues in the CDR3. Germline V gives CDR1 SEHNR, CDR2 FQNEAQ (reference sequence). Trimming removed 2 bases from V and 5 bases from J, with 12 bases in between.

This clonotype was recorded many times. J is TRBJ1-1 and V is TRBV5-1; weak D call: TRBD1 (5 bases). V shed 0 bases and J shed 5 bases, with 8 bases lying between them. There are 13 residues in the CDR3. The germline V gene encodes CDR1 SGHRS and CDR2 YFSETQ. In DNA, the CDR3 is TGCGCCAGCAGCTTGGAGCCAGGGACTGAAGCTTTCTTT. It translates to CASSLEPGTEAFF. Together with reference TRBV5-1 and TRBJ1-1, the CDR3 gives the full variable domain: KAGVTQTPRYLIKTRGQQVTLSCSPISGHRSVSWYQQTPGQGLQFLFEYFSETQRNKGNFPGRFSGRQFSNSRSEMNVSTLELGDSALYLCASSLEPGTEAFFGQGTRLTVV.

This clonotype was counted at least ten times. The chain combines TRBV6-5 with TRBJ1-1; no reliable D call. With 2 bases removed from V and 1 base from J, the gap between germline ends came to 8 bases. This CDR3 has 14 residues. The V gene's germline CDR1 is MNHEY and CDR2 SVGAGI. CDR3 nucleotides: TGTGCCAGCAGTTACGCCAGCAAGAACACTGAAGCTTTCTTT. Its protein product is CASSYASKNTEAFF.

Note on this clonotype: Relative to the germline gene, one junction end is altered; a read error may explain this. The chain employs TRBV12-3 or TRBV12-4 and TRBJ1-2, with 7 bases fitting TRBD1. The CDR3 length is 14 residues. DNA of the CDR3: TGTGCCAGCAGCGGACAGGCCGCAACGGGCGGCTACACCTTT. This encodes CASSGQAATGGYTF.

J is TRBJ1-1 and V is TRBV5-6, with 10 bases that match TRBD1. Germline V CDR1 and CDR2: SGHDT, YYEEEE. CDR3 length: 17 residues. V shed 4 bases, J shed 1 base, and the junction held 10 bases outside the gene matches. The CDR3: CASSGGTGVWRNTEAFF. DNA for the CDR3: TGTGCCAGCAGCGGAGGGACAGGGGTTTGGAGGAACACTGAAGCTTTCTTT. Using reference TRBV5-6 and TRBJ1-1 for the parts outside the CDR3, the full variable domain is DAGVTQSPTHLIKTRGQQVTLRCSPKSGHDTVSWYQQALGQGPQFIFQYYEEEERQRGNFPDRFSGHQFPNYSSELNVNALLLGDSALYLCASSGGTGVWRNTEAFFGQGTRLTVV.

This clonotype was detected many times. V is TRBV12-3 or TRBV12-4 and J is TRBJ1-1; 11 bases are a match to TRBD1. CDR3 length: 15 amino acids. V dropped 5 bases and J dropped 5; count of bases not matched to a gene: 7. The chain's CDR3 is CASSPWTGGGTEAFF. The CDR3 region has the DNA TGTGCCAGCAGTCCGTGGACAGGGGGCGGGACTGAAGCTTTCTTT.

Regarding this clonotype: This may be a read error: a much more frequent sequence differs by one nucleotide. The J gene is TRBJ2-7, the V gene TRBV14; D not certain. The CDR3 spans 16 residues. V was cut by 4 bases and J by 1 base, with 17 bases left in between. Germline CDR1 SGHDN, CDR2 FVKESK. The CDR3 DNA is TGTGCCAGCAGCCCGACTTTAGCACATGAGTCCTACGAGCAGTACTTC. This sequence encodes CASSPTLAHESYEQYF.

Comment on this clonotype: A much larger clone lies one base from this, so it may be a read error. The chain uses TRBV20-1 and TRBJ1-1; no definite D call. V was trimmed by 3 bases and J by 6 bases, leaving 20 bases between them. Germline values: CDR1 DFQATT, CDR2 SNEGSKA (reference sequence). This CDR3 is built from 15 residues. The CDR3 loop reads CSASRSPVMTSEAFF. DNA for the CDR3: TGCAGTGCTAGTAGGTCGCCCGTCATGACCTCTGAAGCTTTCTTT.